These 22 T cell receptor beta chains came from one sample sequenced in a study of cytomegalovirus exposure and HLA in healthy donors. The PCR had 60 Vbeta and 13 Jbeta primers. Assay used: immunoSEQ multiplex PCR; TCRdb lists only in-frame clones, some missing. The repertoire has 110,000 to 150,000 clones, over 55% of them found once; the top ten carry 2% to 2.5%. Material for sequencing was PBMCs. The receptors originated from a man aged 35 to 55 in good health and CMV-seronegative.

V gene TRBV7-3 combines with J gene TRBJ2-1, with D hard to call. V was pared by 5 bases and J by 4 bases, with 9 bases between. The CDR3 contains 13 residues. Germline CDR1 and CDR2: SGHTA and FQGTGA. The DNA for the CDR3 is TGTGCCAGCAGCACGACACGGTACAATGAGCAGTTCTTC. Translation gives CASSTTRYNEQFF.

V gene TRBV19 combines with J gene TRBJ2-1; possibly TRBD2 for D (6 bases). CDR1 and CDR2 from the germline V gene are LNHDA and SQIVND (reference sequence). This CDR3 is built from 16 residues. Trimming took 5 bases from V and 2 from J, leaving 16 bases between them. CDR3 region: CASSSMDYLPYNEQFF. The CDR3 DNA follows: TGTGCCAGTAGTTCCATGGACTACCTCCCCTACAATGAGCAGTTCTTC.

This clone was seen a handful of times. CDR3 nucleotide sequence: TGTGCCAGCAGCCGTGAACAGAATAATCAGCCCCAGCATTTT. As protein: CASSREQNNQPQHF. The genes are TRBV7-2 and TRBJ1-5; D call uncertain. Germline CDR1 is SGHTA and CDR2 is FQGNSA. This CDR3 comprises 14 residues. V was clipped by 5 bases and J by 4 bases, with 12 bases between them. Full variable domain (remainder filled in from reference TRBV7-2 and TRBJ1-5): GAGVSQSPSNKVTEKGKDVELRCDPISGHTALYWYRQSLGQGLEFLIYFQGNSAPDKSGLPSDRFSAERTGGSVSTLTIQRTQQEDSAVYLCASSREQNNQPQHFGDGTRLSIL.

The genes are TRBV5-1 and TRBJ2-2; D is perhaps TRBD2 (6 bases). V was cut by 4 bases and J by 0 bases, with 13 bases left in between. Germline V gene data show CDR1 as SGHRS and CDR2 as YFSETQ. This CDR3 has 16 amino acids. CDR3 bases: TGCGCCAGCAGCCCCCGAGGGACTGCGAACACCGGGGAGCTGTTTTTT. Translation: CASSPRGTANTGELFF.

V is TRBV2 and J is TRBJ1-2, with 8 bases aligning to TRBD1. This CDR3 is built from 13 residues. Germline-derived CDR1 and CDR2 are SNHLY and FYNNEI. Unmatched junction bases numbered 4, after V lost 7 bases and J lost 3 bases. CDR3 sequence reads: CASNMDRDYGYTF. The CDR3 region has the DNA TGTGCCAGCAACATGGACAGGGACTATGGCTACACCTTC.

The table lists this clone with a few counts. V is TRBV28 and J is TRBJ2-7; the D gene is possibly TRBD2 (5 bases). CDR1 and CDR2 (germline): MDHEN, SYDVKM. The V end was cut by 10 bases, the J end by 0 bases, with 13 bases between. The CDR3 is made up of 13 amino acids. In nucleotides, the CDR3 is TGTGCCATGTCCCTGGGGAGCTCCTACGAGCAGTACTTC. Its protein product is CAMSLGSSYEQYF.

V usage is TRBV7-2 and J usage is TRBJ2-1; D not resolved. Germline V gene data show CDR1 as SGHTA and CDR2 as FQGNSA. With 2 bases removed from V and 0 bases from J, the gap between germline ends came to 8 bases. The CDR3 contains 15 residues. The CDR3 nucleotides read TGTGCCAGCAGCTTATGGCTCCGCTCCTACAATGAGCAGTTCTTC. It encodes CASSLWLRSYNEQFF.

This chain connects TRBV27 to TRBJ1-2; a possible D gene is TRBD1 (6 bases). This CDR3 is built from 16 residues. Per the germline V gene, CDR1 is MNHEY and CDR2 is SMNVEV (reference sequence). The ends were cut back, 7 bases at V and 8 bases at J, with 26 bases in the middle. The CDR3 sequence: CASTNSGGESVWGYTF. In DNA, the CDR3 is TGTGCCAGCACCAACTCGGGGGGCGAGAGTGTTTGGGGCTACACCTTC.

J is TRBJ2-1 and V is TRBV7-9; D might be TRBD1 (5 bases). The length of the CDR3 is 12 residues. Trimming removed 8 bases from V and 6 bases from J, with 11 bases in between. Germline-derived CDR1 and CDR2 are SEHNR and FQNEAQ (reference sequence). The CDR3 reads CASGEGVNEQFF. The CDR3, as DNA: TGTGCCAGCGGAGAAGGGGTCAATGAGCAGTTCTTC.

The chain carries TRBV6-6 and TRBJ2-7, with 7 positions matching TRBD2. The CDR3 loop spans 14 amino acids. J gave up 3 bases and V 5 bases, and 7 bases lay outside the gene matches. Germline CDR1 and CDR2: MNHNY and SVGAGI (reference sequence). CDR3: CASSHTRDYYEQYF. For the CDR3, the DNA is TGTGCCAGCAGTCACACCCGGGACTACTACGAGCAGTACTTC.

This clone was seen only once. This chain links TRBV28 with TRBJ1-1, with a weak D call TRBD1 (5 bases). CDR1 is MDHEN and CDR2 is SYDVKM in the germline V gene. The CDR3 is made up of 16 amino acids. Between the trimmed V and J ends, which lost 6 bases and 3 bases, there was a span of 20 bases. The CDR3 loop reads CASSEIRQPKDTEAFF. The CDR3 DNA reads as TGTGCCAGCAGCGAAATCAGACAGCCCAAGGACACTGAAGCTTTCTTT.

This CDR3 is CATSRDPGPGNTIYF. The CDR3 bases are TGTGCCACCAGCAGAGATCCAGGTCCTGGAAACACCATATATTTT. This chain connects TRBV15 to TRBJ1-3; D call uncertain. Germline CDR1 and CDR2: LNHNV and YYDKDF (reference sequence). Between the trimmed V and J ends, which lost 0 bases and 2 bases, there was a span of 8 bases. This CDR3 contains 15 residues.

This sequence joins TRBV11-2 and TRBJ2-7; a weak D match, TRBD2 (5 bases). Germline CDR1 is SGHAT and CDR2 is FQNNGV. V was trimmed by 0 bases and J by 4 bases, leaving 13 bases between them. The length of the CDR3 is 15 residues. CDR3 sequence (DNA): TGTGCCAGCAGCTTAGATGAGGGATCCCTATACGAGCAGTACTTC. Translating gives CASSLDEGSLYEQYF.

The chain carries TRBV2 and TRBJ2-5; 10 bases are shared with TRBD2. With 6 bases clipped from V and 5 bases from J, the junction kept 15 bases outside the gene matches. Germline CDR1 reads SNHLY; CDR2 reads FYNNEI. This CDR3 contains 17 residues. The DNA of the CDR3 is TGTGCCAGCAGCCAGGGGGCTAGCGGGAGATGGGGGGAGACCCAGTACTTC. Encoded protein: CASSQGASGRWGETQYF.

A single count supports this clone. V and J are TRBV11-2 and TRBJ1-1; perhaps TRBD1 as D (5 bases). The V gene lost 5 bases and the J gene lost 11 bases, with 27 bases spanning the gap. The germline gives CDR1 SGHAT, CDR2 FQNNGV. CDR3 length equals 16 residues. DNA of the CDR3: TGTGCCAGCAGCCCCCGGAATCAGGGCGGCCCAATTTATGCTTTCTTT. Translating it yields CASSPRNQGGPIYAFF.

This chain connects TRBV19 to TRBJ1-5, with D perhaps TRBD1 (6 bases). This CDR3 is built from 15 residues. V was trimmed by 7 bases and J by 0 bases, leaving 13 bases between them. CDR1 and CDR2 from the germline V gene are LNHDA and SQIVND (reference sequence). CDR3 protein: CASTPGHYSNQPQHF. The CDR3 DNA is TGTGCCAGTACCCCGGGACACTATAGCAATCAGCCCCAGCATTTT.

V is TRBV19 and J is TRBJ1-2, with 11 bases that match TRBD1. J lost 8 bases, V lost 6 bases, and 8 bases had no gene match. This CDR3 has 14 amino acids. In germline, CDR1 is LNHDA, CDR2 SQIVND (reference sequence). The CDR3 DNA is TGTGCCAGTAGGACCGGGACAGGGGGTTCCGGCTACACCTTC. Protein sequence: CASRTGTGGSGYTF.

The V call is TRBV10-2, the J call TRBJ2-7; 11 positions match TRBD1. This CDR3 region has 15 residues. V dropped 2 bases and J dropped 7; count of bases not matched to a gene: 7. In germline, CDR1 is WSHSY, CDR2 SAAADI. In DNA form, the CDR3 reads TGCGCCAGCAGTGAGCCGGGACAGGGGGGTTCTGAGCAGTACTTC. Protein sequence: CASSEPGQGGSEQYF.

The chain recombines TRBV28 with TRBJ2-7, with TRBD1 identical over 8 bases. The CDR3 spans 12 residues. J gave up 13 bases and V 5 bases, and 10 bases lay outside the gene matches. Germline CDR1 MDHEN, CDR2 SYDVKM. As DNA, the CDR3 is TGTGCCAGCAGTAACGAACGGGGGACAGGCTACTTC. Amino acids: CASSNERGTGYF.

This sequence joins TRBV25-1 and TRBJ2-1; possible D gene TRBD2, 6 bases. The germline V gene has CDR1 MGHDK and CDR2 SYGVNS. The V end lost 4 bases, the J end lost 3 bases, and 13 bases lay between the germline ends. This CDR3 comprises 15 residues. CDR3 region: CASSGGPGDYNEQFF. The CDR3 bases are TGTGCCAGCAGTGGGGGACCGGGGGACTACAATGAGCAGTTCTTC.

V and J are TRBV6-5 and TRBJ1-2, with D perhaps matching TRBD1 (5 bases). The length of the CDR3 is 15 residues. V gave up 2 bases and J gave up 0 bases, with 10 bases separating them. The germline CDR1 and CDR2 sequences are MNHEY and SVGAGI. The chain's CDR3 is CASSYGAGTNYGYTF. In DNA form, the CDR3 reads TGTGCCAGCAGTTACGGGGCGGGGACTAACTATGGCTACACCTTC.

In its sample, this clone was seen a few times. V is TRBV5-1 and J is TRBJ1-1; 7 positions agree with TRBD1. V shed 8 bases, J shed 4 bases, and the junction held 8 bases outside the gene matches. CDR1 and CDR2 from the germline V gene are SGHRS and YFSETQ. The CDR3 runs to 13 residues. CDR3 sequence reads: CASRQGDGTEAFF. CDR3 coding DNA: TGCGCCAGTCGGCAGGGGGACGGCACTGAAGCTTTCTTT.